Listed below are T cell receptor beta chains from one sample, sequenced in a study of T cell responses to AZD1222 COVID-19 vaccine. Repertoires were generated with immunoSEQ multiplex PCR, while TCRdb's copy carries only in-frame clones and drops some. The sample gives some 120,000 clones, about 91% of which show up once; 2.8% is in the top ten. Sequences were derived from peripheral blood, sampled on day 0 of AZD1222 vaccination. These receptors were obtained from an adult in good health. CDR3s include the opening cysteine and the closing phenylalanine or tryptophan. The D gene is left open where the match is weak. Size is stated for part of the rows, as once, few or many counts, or as a class when the clone is expanded.

. | . | 16 | TRBJ1-6 | TRBV20-1 | CSASWSRGGIGSPLHF | TGCAGTGCTAGTTGGAGTAGGGGCGGTATTGGATCACCCCTCCACTTT
. | . | 12 | TRBJ1-2 | TRBV27 | CASIGMLGGYTF | TGTGCCAGCATTGGAATGCTAGGCGGCTACACCTTC
TRBD1 | . | 15 | TRBJ1-3 | TRBV28 | CASSLGRGAGNTIYF | TGTGCCAGCAGTTTGGGCAGGGGGGCTGGAAACACCATATATTTT
TRBD1 | . | 17 | TRBJ1-3 | TRBV4-2 | CASSQDRGQRAGNTIYF | TGTGCCAGCAGCCAAGATAGGGGGCAGAGAGCTGGAAACACCATATATTTT
. | . | 16 | TRBJ1-2 | TRBV4-3 | CASSQNPPPADYGYTF | TGCGCCAGCAGCCAAAACCCGCCTCCGGCAGACTATGGCTACACCTTC
TRBD2 | . | 16 | TRBJ2-7 | TRBV4-2 | CASSQTGGAGGYEQYF | TGTGCCAGCAGCCAGACCGGCGGGGCGGGAGGTTACGAGCAGTACTTC
. | . | 14 | TRBJ1-1 | TRBV10-3 | CAISEFGFEYEAFF | TGTGCCATCAGTGAGTTTGGGTTTGAGTACGAAGCTTTCTTT
. | once | 14 | TRBJ2-7 | TRBV6-6 | CASHLGGSENEQYF | TGTGCCAGTCATCTCGGTGGCAGTGAGAACGAGCAGTACTTC
TRBD1 | . | 15 | TRBJ2-7 | TRBV7-7 | CASSLAQGVIYEQYF | TGTGCCAGCAGCTTAGCACAGGGGGTCATTTACGAGCAGTACTTC
TRBD2 | . | 16 | TRBJ2-3 | TRBV7-2 | CASSSLGGGITDTQYF | TGTGCCAGCAGCTCCCTCGGGGGGGGGATCACAGATACGCAGTATTTT